The 23 T cell receptor beta chains listed next were all sequenced from one sample in a study of shared clonotypes between healthy human individuals. The table came from immunoSEQ multiplex PCR; TCRdb's copy has only in-frame clones and leaves some out. The repertoire has over 2 million clones, about 90% of them found once; the top ten carry 0.3% to 0.45%. Sequencing was performed on naive CD4+ T cells from PBMCs. Indicated subset: CD45RA+ positively selected. The source is a man younger than 35 in good health. Some clones in this sample may be carry-over from other donors' samples.

V is TRBV7-2 and J is TRBJ2-2; D is unresolved. This CDR3 contains 13 residues. Germline CDR1 and CDR2: SGHTA and FQGNSA. Trimming removed 6 bases from V and 3 bases from J, with 8 bases in between. The CDR3 is CASRLTYTGELFF. CDR3 coding DNA: TGTGCCAGCAGGTTGACATACACCGGGGAGCTGTTTTTT.

This sequence joins TRBV9 and TRBJ1-3, with 7 bases lining up with TRBD1. V gave up 0 bases and J gave up 0 bases; unmatched junction bases: 9. Germline lookup yields CDR1 SGDLS and CDR2 YYNGEE. This CDR3 region has 18 residues. CDR3 region: CASSVGEGGLISGNTIYF. In nucleotides, the CDR3 is TGTGCCAGCAGCGTAGGCGAAGGGGGCCTCATCTCTGGAAACACCATATATTTT.

On this clone itself: This sample also contains other DNA sequences that code for the same CDR3. The chain links TRBV28 to TRBJ2-1; D remains ambiguous. Germline values: CDR1 MDHEN, CDR2 SYDVKM. The V gene lost 2 bases and the J gene lost 9 bases, with 5 bases spanning the gap. The CDR3 totals 11 residues. The CDR3 nucleotides read TGTGCCAGCAGTTTAGCAGCTGAGCAGTTCTTC. Translating gives CASSLAAEQFF.

The CDR3 is CASSLNPSSYEQYF. In DNA, the CDR3 is TGCGCCAGCAGCTTGAATCCGAGCTCCTACGAGCAGTACTTC. The chain links TRBV5-1 to TRBJ2-7; D ambiguous. Germline V gene sequence: CDR1 SGHRS, CDR2 YFSETQ. This CDR3 is built from 14 residues. Trimming took 1 base from V and 0 from J, leaving 8 bases between them.

V is TRBV6-6 and J is TRBJ2-7, with 7 bases lining up with TRBD2. The germline CDR1 and CDR2 sequences are MNHNY and SVGAGI (reference sequence). The CDR3 has 15 residues. The J segment lost 0 bases and the V segment lost 0 bases, leaving 2 bases of the junction unmatched. CDR3 sequence reads: CASSYSRTSSYEQYF. The CDR3 DNA is TGTGCCAGCAGTTACTCTAGGACTAGCTCCTACGAGCAGTACTTC.

The chain couples TRBV5-1 to TRBJ1-1; 7 positions match TRBD1. This CDR3 has 16 amino acids. The ends lost 2 bases at V and 4 bases at J; junction bases unmatched: 11. Germline lookup yields CDR1 SGHRS and CDR2 YFSETQ. CDR3 bases: TGCGCCAGCAGCTTTGGACCGGGGCAGGGGGTCACTGAAGCTTTCTTT. It codes for CASSFGPGQGVTEAFF.

For the CDR3, the DNA is TGTGCCAGTAGTATAGTTGTAGGCGACACCGGGGAGCTGTTTTTT. It codes for CASSIVVGDTGELFF. The V gene is TRBV19, the J gene TRBJ2-2; D is unclear. V lost 1 base and J lost 3, with 9 bases in between. The CDR3 has 15 residues. The germline gives CDR1 LNHDA, CDR2 SQIVND (reference sequence).

This sequence joins TRBV5-1 and TRBJ2-7; D perhaps matches TRBD1 (5 bases). Germline V CDR1 and CDR2: SGHRS, YFSETQ. This CDR3 comprises 12 residues. Trimming cost V 9 bases and J 2 bases, with 12 bases left between them. The CDR3 loop reads CANRQSPYEQYF. The DNA for the CDR3 is TGCGCCAACCGACAGAGCCCCTACGAGCAGTACTTC.

The CDR3 DNA reads TGTGCCAGCAGCCAGACGAGGGAGCAGTACTTC. Its translation is CASSQTREQYF. This chain joins TRBV14 and TRBJ2-7; D not resolved. The V end lost 3 bases, the J end lost 7 bases, and 7 bases lay between the germline ends. CDR1 and CDR2 (germline): SGHDN, FVKESK. This CDR3 region has 11 residues.

With respect to this clone: Other DNA sequences in this sample translate to the same CDR3. This chain uses TRBV5-1 with TRBJ1-1, with TRBD1 matching over 8 bases. The CDR3 is 14 amino acids. J gave up 1 base and V 4 bases, and 3 bases lay outside the gene matches. Germline V gives CDR1 SGHRS, CDR2 YFSETQ. The CDR3 DNA sequence: TGCGCCAGCAGCGGGGGGACAGGGAACACTGAAGCTTTCTTT. It specifies CASSGGTGNTEAFF.

The chain links TRBV5-1 to TRBJ1-2, with 8 nucleotides matching TRBD1. Germline trimming cut 3 bases from V and 2 bases from J; bases unmatched to any gene: 3. Germline V lookup: CDR1 SGHRS, CDR2 YFSETQ. This CDR3 contains 14 residues. CDR3 residues: CASSSDRANYGYTF. CDR3 nucleotides: TGCGCCAGCAGCTCGGACAGGGCAAACTATGGCTACACCTTC.

The V gene is TRBV6-1, the J gene TRBJ2-1; weak D call: TRBD1 (6 bases). The CDR3 has 14 residues. Per germline, CDR1 MNHNS and CDR2 SASEGT. Trimming left V 1 base short and J 8 bases short, with 12 bases between. The CDR3 sequence: CASSEGHRAYEQFF. The CDR3 bases are TGTGCCAGCAGTGAAGGTCACAGGGCCTATGAGCAGTTCTTC.

V is TRBV14 and J is TRBJ2-2; the D is unclear. Germline V gene lookup returns CDR1 SGHDN and CDR2 FVKESK. Deletions cut 1 base from V and 4 bases from J, with 7 bases between. The CDR3 totals 14 residues. This CDR3 reads CASSQAPGTGELFF. CDR3 DNA: TGTGCCAGCAGCCAAGCCCCGGGCACCGGGGAGCTGTTTTTT.

The chain couples TRBV10-3 to TRBJ1-3; 8 bases are shared with TRBD1. Germline assignment: CDR1 ENHRY and CDR2 SYGVKD. The CDR3 is 15 amino acids. Trimming at V came to 3 bases and at J to 3 bases, leaving 4 bases not matched to a gene. The CDR3 here is CAISDAGGGGNTIYF. CDR3 DNA sequence: TGTGCCATCAGTGACGCAGGGGGCGGTGGAAACACCATATATTTT.

This clone occurred once. Other nucleotide sequences from this sample produce the same CDR3. V and J are TRBV28 and TRBJ1-2, with D perhaps matching TRBD1 (5 bases). The CDR3 has 14 residues. The V and J ends lost 3 bases and 4 bases respectively, with 12 bases between them. Looked up from germline, CDR1 is MDHEN and CDR2 is SYDVKM. The CDR3 sequence is CASSLGQAVYGYTF. The CDR3 region has the DNA TGTGCCAGCAGTTTGGGGCAGGCAGTCTATGGCTACACCTTC.

Details on this clone: Other DNA sequences in this sample translate to the same CDR3. The chain employs TRBV5-1 and TRBJ1-2, with TRBD1 matching over 8 bases. The CDR3 spans 14 residues. Germline V gene data show CDR1 as SGHRS and CDR2 as YFSETQ. Trimming took 4 bases from V and 3 from J; bases not matched to a gene: 5. The CDR3 DNA sequence: TGCGCCAGCAGCCCCGGGACAGGCGACTATGGCTACACCTTC. This gives the protein CASSPGTGDYGYTF.

This chain uses TRBV5-6 with TRBJ2-2; D is uncertain. Trimming shortened V by 10 bases and J by 7 bases, and 14 bases separated the two germline ends. Germline CDR1 reads SGHDT; CDR2 reads YYEEEE. This CDR3 spans 12 amino acids. The CDR3 region has the DNA TGTGCCTCATGCCTAGGGATCGGGGAGCTGTTTTTT. Its translation: CASCLGIGELFF.

The rearrangement links TRBV28 to TRBJ1-2; no firm D call. Looked up from germline, CDR1 is MDHEN and CDR2 is SYDVKM. Trimming shortened V by 3 bases and J by 5 bases, and 10 bases separated the two germline ends. The CDR3 covers 13 residues. CDR3 amino acids: CASSFSLGYGYTF. The CDR3 region has the DNA TGTGCCAGCAGTTTCTCGCTGGGATATGGCTACACCTTC.

The DNA for the CDR3 is TGTGCCAGCAGCCAGACCGATTACAATGAGCAGTTCTTC. It specifies CASSQTDYNEQFF. The chain recombines TRBV11-3 with TRBJ2-1; D not resolved. Trimming took 5 bases from V and 4 from J, leaving 9 bases between them. Germline CDR1 SGHNT, CDR2 YENEEA. CDR3 size: 13 residues.

The sample holds a few counts of this clone. The chain combines TRBV20-1 with TRBJ1-3; D ambiguous. The V and J ends lost 3 bases and 7 bases respectively, with 7 bases between them. Germline loops: CDR1 DFQATT, CDR2 SNEGSKA (reference sequence). CDR3 length: 11 amino acids. The CDR3, as DNA: TGCAGTGCTAGCTCCCCGAACACCATATATTTT. Its translation is CSASSPNTIYF.

This chain joins TRBV6-6 and TRBJ1-4; D not resolved. Trimming shortened V by 6 bases and J by 2 bases, and 13 bases separated the two germline ends. The CDR3 extends over 15 amino acids. Germline loops: CDR1 MNHNY, CDR2 SVGAGI (reference sequence). CDR3 protein: CASRPATPTNEKLFF. DNA for the CDR3: TGTGCCAGCAGGCCTGCGACACCTACTAATGAAAAACTGTTTTTT.

Comment on this clone: Within the sample, other DNA sequences also encode this same CDR3. The CDR3 DNA follows: TGTGCCAGCAGTTACTCGGGTCGGGGCTATGGCTACACCTTC. Translation gives CASSYSGRGYGYTF. The rearrangement joins TRBV6-5 to TRBJ1-2; no firm D call. The CDR3 spans 14 residues. The germline CDR1 and CDR2 sequences are MNHEY and SVGAGI. V dropped 0 bases and J dropped 4 bases, with 9 bases sitting between them.

V and J are TRBV5-1 and TRBJ1-2; D is uncertain. This CDR3 is built from 15 residues. Germline lookup yields CDR1 SGHRS and CDR2 YFSETQ. The germline V and J ends were trimmed by 1 base and 7 bases, with 17 bases remaining between them. This CDR3 reads CASSLLFSSDSGYTF. CDR3 DNA: TGCGCCAGCAGCTTGTTGTTTAGCAGCGATAGTGGCTACACCTTC. Full variable domain (missing parts from reference TRBV5-1 and TRBJ1-2): KAGVTQTPRYLIKTRGQQVTLSCSPISGHRSVSWYQQTPGQGLQFLFEYFSETQRNKGNFPGRFSGRQFSNSRSEMNVSTLELGDSALYLCASSLLFSSDSGYTFGSGTRLTVV.